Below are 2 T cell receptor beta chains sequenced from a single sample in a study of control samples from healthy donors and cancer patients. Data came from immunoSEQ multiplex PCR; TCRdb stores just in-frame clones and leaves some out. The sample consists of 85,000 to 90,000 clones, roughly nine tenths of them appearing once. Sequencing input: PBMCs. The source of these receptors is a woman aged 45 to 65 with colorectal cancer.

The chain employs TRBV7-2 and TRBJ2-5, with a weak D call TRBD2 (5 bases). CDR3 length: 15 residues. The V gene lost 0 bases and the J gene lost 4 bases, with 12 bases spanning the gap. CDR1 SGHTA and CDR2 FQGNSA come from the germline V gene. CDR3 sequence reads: CASSLAAGLAETQYF. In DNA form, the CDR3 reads TGTGCCAGCAGCTTAGCGGCGGGCCTAGCAGAGACCCAGTACTTC.

CDR3 nucleotide sequence: TGTGCCAGCAGCTTAGGGGGGGCCTCTGGAAACACCATATATTTT. Translating it yields CASSLGGASGNTIYF. The chain couples TRBV7-2 to TRBJ1-3, with D possibly matching TRBD1 (6 bases). Germline V gene data show CDR1 as SGHTA and CDR2 as FQGNSA. The germline V and J ends were trimmed by 1 base and 0 bases, with 7 bases remaining between them. This CDR3 has 15 amino acids.